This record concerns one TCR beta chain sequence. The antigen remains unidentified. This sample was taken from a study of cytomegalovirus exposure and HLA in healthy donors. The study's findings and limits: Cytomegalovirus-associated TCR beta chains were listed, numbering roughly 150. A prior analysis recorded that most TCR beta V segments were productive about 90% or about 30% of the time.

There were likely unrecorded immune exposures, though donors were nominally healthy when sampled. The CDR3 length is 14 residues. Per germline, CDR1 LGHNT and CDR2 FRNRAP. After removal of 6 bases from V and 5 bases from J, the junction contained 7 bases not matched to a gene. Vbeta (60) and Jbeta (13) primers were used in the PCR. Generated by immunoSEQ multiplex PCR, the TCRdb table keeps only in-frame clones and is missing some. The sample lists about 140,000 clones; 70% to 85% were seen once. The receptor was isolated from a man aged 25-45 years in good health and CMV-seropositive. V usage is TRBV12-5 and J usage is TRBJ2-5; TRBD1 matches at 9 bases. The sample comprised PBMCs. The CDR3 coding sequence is TGTGCTAGTGGGCCCCGGACAGGGGCGGAGACCCAGTACTTC. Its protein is CASGPRTGAETQYF.